The 18 T cell receptor beta chains presented below share a single source sample, sequenced in a study of blood T cell repertoires in COVID-19. Sequencing was performed with immunoSEQ multiplex PCR; in TCRdb, only in-frame clones are kept and a portion is missing. The sample includes 170,000 or so clones, roughly nine tenths of them seen just once. The material sequenced was peripheral blood. The origin of the receptors is a man between 18 and 29 years old who had recovered from COVID-19.

The rearrangement links TRBV5-6 to TRBJ2-7; TRBD1 matches 10 bases. V lost 4 bases, J lost 5 bases, and 6 bases stayed unmatched. The CDR3 length is 14 residues. Germline V gives CDR1 SGHDT, CDR2 YYEEEE. CDR3 coding DNA: TGTGCCAGCAGCGCCGGGACAGGGGTCCACGAGCAGTACTTC. It codes for CASSAGTGVHEQYF. Full variable domain (remainder filled in from reference TRBV5-6 and TRBJ2-7): DAGVTQSPTHLIKTRGQQVTLRCSPKSGHDTVSWYQQALGQGPQFIFQYYEEEERQRGNFPDRFSGHQFPNYSSELNVNALLLGDSALYLCASSAGTGVHEQYFGPGTRLTVT.

The chain has TRBV24-1 and TRBJ1-1, with 10 nucleotides matching TRBD1. CDR1 KGHDR and CDR2 SFDVKD come from the germline V gene. The CDR3 is 16 amino acids. After removal of 3 bases from V and 5 bases from J, the junction contained 8 bases not matched to a gene. The CDR3 coding sequence is TGTGCCACCAGTGATGCAACCGGGACAGGGGATACTGAAGCTTTCTTT. Translating it yields CATSDATGTGDTEAFF.

The genes are TRBV28 and TRBJ2-7; TRBD1 matches at 8 bases. This CDR3 comprises 13 residues. The trim removed 6 bases at V and 5 bases at J, leaving 6 bases unmatched. Per germline, CDR1 MDHEN and CDR2 SYDVKM. This CDR3 reads CASSIQGAHEQYF. CDR3 nucleotides: TGTGCCAGCAGCATTCAGGGGGCCCACGAGCAGTACTTC.

The chain carries TRBV29-1 and TRBJ1-1; 8 bases fit TRBD1. Germline values: CDR1 SQVTM, CDR2 ANQGSEA. The CDR3 contains 13 residues. Trimming took 5 bases from V and 1 from J; bases not matched to a gene: 3. CDR3 sequence: CSVYRGWNTEAFF. The CDR3 DNA reads as TGCAGCGTTTACAGGGGGTGGAACACTGAAGCTTTCTTT.

The chain recombines TRBV2 with TRBJ2-5; D is possibly TRBD2 (6 bases). V was pared by 6 bases and J by 0 bases, with 8 bases between. The V gene's germline CDR1 is SNHLY and CDR2 FYNNEI. There are 13 residues in the CDR3. CDR3 amino acids: CASRRDYQETQYF. The CDR3 nucleotides are TGTGCCAGCAGGCGGGACTACCAAGAGACCCAGTACTTC.

This clone was detected once. The chain is built from TRBV2 and TRBJ1-6; the D gene is possibly TRBD1 (5 bases). Germline V lookup: CDR1 SNHLY, CDR2 FYNNEI. This CDR3 contains 12 residues. Trimming left V 6 bases short and J 9 bases short, with 9 bases between. This CDR3 reads CASRTVGSPLHF. The CDR3 bases are TGTGCCAGCAGGACAGTGGGTTCACCCCTCCACTTT.

The V and J genes are TRBV6-5 and TRBJ2-2; D is uncertain. CDR1 is MNHEY and CDR2 is SVGAGI in the germline V gene. Trimming shortened V by 7 bases and J by 4 bases, and 13 bases separated the two germline ends. The CDR3 is made up of 14 amino acids. The DNA of the CDR3 is TGTGCCAGCAAGGTAGCCCCGGGCACCGGGGAGCTGTTTTTT. This gives the protein CASKVAPGTGELFF.

A single count supports this clone. The genes are TRBV11-2 and TRBJ1-2, with 8 bases lining up with TRBD1. Germline trimming cut 3 bases from V and 5 bases from J; bases unmatched to any gene: 14. The CDR3 is made up of 17 amino acids. Germline V gene data show CDR1 as SGHAT and CDR2 as FQNNGV. CDR3 in amino acids: CASSFSPTGGPQYGYTF. Here the CDR3 DNA reads TGTGCCAGCAGCTTTTCTCCCACAGGGGGGCCTCAATATGGCTACACCTTC. Together with reference TRBV11-2 and TRBJ1-2, the CDR3 gives the full variable domain: EAGVAQSPRYKIIEKRQSVAFWCNPISGHATLYWYQQILGQGPKLLIQFQNNGVVDDSQLPKDRFSAERLKGVDSTLKIQPAKLEDSAVYLCASSFSPTGGPQYGYTFGSGTRLTVV.

This clone has a single count. This chain joins TRBV29-1 and TRBJ1-2; TRBD1 matches at 7 bases. The CDR3 runs 11 residues. The J segment lost 4 bases and the V segment lost 6 bases, leaving 2 bases of the junction unmatched. Germline values: CDR1 SQVTM, CDR2 ANQGSEA. The CDR3 sequence is CSVRTGYGYTF. CDR3 nucleotides: TGCAGCGTAAGGACAGGCTATGGCTACACCTTC.

This rearrangement joins TRBV10-3 to TRBJ1-5, with unresolved D. Germline CDR1 ENHRY, CDR2 SYGVKD. The germline V and J ends were trimmed by 6 bases and 3 bases, with 9 bases remaining between them. The CDR3 sequence is 13 residues long. The CDR3 DNA is TGTGCCATCAGGTCAGGTTACAATCAGCCCCAGCATTTT. The encoded protein is CAIRSGYNQPQHF.

This clone came up once. The CDR3 DNA is TGTGCCAGCCTACTAGCGACCCGAGGGGGCGAGCAGTACTTC. Its translation is CASLLATRGGEQYF. The chain has TRBV28 and TRBJ2-7; D is perhaps TRBD2 (7 bases). V lost 8 bases and J 6 bases, leaving 20 bases between the germline ends. Per the germline V gene, CDR1 is MDHEN and CDR2 is SYDVKM. This CDR3 has 14 amino acids.

The chain joins TRBV5-1 to TRBJ1-1; unclear D gene. The CDR3 totals 15 residues. V gave up 6 bases and J gave up 4 bases, with 19 bases separating them. Germline-derived CDR1 and CDR2 are SGHRS and YFSETQ. CDR3: CASNSEGMLGTEAFF. CDR3 nucleotides: TGCGCCAGCAACTCGGAGGGAATGTTGGGCACTGAAGCTTTCTTT.

This clone was recorded only once. The rearrangement uses TRBV5-1 and TRBJ2-3; 8 bases match TRBD1. In germline, CDR1 is SGHRS, CDR2 YFSETQ. The CDR3 extends over 17 amino acids. V was pared by 0 bases and J by 0 bases, with 6 bases of the junction left unmatched. CDR3 nucleotide sequence: TGCGCCAGCAGCTTGGGACAGGGGTATATTAGCACAGATACGCAGTATTTT. Its protein is CASSLGQGYISTDTQYF.

Note on this clone: The junction shows a germline mismatch at one end, possibly a read error. V is TRBV7-7 and J is TRBJ2-2; 10 nucleotides line up with TRBD1. Germline lookup yields CDR1 SSHAT and CDR2 FNYEAQ (reference sequence). The CDR3 loop spans 17 amino acids. DNA for the CDR3: TGTGCTAGCAGCCCGGGACTCGGGACAGGGGTTACCGGGGAGCTGTTTTTT. Amino acid sequence: CASSPGLGTGVTGELFF.

V and J are TRBV18 and TRBJ1-2; perhaps TRBD1 as D (6 bases). In germline, CDR1 is KGHSH, CDR2 LQKENI. The CDR3 is 16 amino acids. Trimming removed 3 bases from V and 4 bases from J, with 18 bases in between. In DNA, the CDR3 is TGTGCCAGCTCACCGCGCGCGGACAGTTCGACCTATGGCTACACCTTC. Amino acids: CASSPRADSSTYGYTF.

This rearrangement joins TRBV18 to TRBJ1-5; D uncertain. V dropped 3 bases and J dropped 6 bases, with 18 bases sitting between them. The germline gives CDR1 KGHSH, CDR2 LQKENI. The CDR3 length is 16 residues. The CDR3 region is CASSPYATFRGQPQHF. CDR3 DNA: TGTGCCAGCTCACCGTACGCTACCTTTCGGGGTCAGCCCCAGCATTTT.

The chain has TRBV19 and TRBJ2-3; perhaps TRBD2 as D (5 bases). The CDR3 runs to 13 residues. Trimming left V 6 bases short and J 2 bases short, with 9 bases between. Germline lookup yields CDR1 LNHDA and CDR2 SQIVND (reference sequence). The CDR3 nucleotides are TGTGCCAGTAGCGGGATACACACAGATACGCAGTATTTT. Translation: CASSGIHTDTQYF.

The gene calls are TRBV5-6 and TRBJ2-1; TRBD2 matches at 7 bases. Per germline, CDR1 SGHDT and CDR2 YYEEEE. J gave up 1 base and V 0 bases, and 7 bases lay outside the gene matches. This CDR3 spans 17 amino acids. The CDR3 region has the DNA TGTGCCAGCAGCTTGGGAAAGGGACTAACTTCCTACAATGAGCAGTTCTTC. This gives the protein CASSLGKGLTSYNEQFF.